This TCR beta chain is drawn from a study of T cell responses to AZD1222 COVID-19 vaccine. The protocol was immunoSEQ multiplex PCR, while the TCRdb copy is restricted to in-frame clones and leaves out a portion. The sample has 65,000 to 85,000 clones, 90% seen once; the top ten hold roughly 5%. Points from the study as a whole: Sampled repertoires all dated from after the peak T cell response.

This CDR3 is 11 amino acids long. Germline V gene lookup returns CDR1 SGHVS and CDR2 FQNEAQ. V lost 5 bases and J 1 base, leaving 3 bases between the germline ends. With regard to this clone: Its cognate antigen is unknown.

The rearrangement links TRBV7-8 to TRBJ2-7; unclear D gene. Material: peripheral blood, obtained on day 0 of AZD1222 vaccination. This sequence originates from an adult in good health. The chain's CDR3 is CASSPSYEQYF. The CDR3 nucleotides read TGTGCCAGCAGCCCTTCCTACGAGCAGTACTTC.